This T cell receptor (beta chain) was identified during a study of regulatory T cells in long-lasting Graves disease. Turning to the study itself: To qualify as persistent, Graves' disease required over 5 years of antithyroid drugs with positive TSH receptor antibodies.

In building TCR beta libraries, iRepertoire HTBI primers were used together with Arm-PCR of CDR3 regions. Each CDR3 protein gets one entry after TCRdb re-called the multiplex PCR reads with MiXCR. The data contain 300,000 to 350,000 distinct CDR3 sequences, around 19% of them seen just once; the ten biggest clones take up roughly 29%. Time point specified: persistent/refractory GD, antithyroid drugs over 5 years with positive TRAb. Generation of the TCR library employed RNA extracted from PBMCs. The ends were cut back, 5 bases at V and 0 bases at J, with 11 bases in the middle. CDR1 SEHNR and CDR2 FQNEAQ come from the germline V gene (reference sequence). CDR3 length: 14 amino acids. This clonotype showed up just a few times. No antigen is known for it. Points from the study as a whole: Persistent disease showed a preference for TRBV28, TRBJ1-2 and TRBJ2-5. Study of thyroid tissue was not done, with only peripheral blood studied.

The V gene is TRBV7-9, the J gene TRBJ2-7, with D perhaps matching TRBD1 (5 bases). This clonotype was sampled from a female donor with Graves disease. The sample consisted of peripheral blood mononuclear cells (PBMCs), taken when the disease was refractory, from a patient treated with antithyroid drugs. The CDR3 bases are TGTGCCAGCAGCCGCTCAGGGTACTCCTACGAGCAGTACTTC. This gives the protein CASSRSGYSYEQYF.